This T cell receptor (beta chain) came from a study of blood T cell repertoires in COVID-19. Germline CDR1 is KGHDR and CDR2 is SFDVKD. The CDR3 extends over 16 amino acids. The ends lost 0 bases at V and 8 bases at J; junction bases unmatched: 7. The table came from immunoSEQ multiplex PCR; TCRdb's copy has only in-frame clones and leaves some out. This sample carries about 200,000 clones, around 86% of them seen once, and the ten largest clones take approximately 9%. Participants were placed into cohorts based on the clinical history they reported. The source of this sequence is a woman in her forties or fifties with acute COVID-19. The sample was PBMCs or T cells enriched from blood (not recorded which). The chain is built from TRBV24-1 and TRBJ2-1; 9 bases are shared with TRBD2. Here the CDR3 reads CATSDLMTSGKDEQFF. CDR3 coding DNA: TGTGCCACCAGTGATTTGATGACTAGCGGTAAGGATGAGCAGTTCTTC.